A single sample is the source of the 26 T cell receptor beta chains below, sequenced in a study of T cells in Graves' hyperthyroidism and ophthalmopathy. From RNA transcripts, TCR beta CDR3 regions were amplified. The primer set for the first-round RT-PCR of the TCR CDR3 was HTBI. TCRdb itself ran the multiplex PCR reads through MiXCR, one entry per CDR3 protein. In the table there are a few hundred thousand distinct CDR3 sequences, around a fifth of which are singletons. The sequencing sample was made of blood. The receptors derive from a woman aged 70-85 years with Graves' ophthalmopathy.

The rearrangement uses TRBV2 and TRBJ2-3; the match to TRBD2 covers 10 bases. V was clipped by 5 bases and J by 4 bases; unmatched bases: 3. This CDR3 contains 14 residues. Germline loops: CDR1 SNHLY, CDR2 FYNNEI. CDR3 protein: CASSSGRAADTQYF. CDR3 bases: TGTGCCAGCAGTAGCGGGAGGGCCGCAGATACGCAGTATTTT.

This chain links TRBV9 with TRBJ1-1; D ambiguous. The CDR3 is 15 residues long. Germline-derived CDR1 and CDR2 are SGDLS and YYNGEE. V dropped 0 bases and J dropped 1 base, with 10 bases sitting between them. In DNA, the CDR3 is TGTGCCAGCAGCGTAGCGGCAGCCGAGAACACTGAAGCTTTCTTT. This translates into CASSVAAAENTEAFF. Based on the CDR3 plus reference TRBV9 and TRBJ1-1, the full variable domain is DSGVTQTPKHLITATGQRVTLRCSPRSGDLSVYWYQQSLDQGLQFLIQYYNGEERAKGNILERFSAQQFPDLHSELNLSSLELGDSALYFCASSVAAAENTEAFFGQGTRLTVV.

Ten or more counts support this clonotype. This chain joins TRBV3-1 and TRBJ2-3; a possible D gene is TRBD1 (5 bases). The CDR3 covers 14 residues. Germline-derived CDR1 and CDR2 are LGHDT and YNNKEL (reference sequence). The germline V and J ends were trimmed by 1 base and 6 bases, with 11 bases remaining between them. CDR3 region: CASSQGLQGDTQYF. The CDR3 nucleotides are TGTGCCAGCAGCCAAGGCCTTCAGGGTGATACGCAGTATTTT.

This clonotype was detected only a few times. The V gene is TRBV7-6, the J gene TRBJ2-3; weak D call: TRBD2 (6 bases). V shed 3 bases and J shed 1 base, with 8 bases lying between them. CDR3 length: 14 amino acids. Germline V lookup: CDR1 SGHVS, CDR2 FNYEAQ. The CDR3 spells CASSLPSGTDTQYF. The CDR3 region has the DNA TGTGCCAGCAGCTTGCCTAGCGGCACAGATACGCAGTATTTT.

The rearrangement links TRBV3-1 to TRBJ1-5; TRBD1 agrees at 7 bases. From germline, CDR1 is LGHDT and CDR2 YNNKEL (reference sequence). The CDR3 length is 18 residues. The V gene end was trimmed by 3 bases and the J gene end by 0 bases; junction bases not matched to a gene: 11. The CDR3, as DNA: TGTGCCAGCAGCCACCGACAGGGACGGATGTATAGCAATCAGCCCCAGCATTTT. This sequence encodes CASSHRQGRMYSNQPQHF. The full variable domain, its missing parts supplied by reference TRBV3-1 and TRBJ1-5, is DTAVSQTPKYLVTQMGNDKSIKCEQNLGHDTMYWYKQDSKKFLKIMFSYNNKELIINETVPNRFSPKSPDKAHLNLHINSLELGDSAVYFCASSHRQGRMYSNQPQHFGDGTRLSIL.

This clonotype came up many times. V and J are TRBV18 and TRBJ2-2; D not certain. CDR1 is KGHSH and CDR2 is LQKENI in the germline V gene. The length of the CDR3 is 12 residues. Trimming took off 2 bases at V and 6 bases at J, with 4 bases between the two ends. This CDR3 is CASSPFPGELFF. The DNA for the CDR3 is TGTGCCAGCTCACCATTTCCCGGGGAGCTGTTTTTT. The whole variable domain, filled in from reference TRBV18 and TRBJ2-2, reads NAGVMQNPRHLVRRRGQEARLRCSPMKGHSHVYWYRQLPEEGLKFMVYLQKENIIDESGMPKERFSAEFPKEGPSILRIQQVVRGDSAAYFCASSPFPGELFFGEGSRLTVL.

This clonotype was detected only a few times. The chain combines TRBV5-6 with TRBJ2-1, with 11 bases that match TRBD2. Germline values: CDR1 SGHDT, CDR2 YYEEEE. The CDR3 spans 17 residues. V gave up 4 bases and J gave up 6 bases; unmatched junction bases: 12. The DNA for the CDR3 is TGTGCCAGCAGCGCCTTAGGACTAGCGGGCGAACTCAATGAGCAGTTCTTC. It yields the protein CASSALGLAGELNEQFF.

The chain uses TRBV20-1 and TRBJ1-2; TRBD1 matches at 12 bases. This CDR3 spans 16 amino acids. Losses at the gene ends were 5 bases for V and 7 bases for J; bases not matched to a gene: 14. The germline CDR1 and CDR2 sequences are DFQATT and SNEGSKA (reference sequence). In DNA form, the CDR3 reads TGCAGTGCTTGGAACCCGGGACAGGGGGCGCTTTTTGGCTACACCTTC. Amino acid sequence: CSAWNPGQGALFGYTF.

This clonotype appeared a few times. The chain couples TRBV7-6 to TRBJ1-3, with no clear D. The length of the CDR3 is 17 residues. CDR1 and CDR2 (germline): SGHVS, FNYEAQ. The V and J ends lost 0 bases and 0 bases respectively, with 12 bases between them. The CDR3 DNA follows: TGTGCCAGCAGCTTAGCTCCGGGTGCGGACTCTGGAAACACCATATATTTT. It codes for CASSLAPGADSGNTIYF.

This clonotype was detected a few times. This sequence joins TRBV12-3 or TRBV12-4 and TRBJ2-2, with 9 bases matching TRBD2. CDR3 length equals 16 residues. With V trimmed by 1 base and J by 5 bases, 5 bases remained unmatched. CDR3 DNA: TGTGCCAGCAGTTTAGTCAGCGGGAGGAGGACCGGGGAGCTGTTTTTT. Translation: CASSLVSGRRTGELFF.

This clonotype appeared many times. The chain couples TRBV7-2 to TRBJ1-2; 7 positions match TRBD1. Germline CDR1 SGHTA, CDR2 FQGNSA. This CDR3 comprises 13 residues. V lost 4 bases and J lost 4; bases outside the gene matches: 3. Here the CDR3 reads CASSSRQGYGYTF. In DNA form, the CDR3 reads TGTGCCAGCAGCTCCCGACAGGGCTATGGCTACACCTTC.

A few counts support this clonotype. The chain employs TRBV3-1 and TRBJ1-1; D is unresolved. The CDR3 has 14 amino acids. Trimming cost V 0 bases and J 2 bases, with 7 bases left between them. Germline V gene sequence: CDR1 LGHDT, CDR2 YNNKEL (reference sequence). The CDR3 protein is CASSQEHSNTEAFF. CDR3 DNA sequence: TGTGCCAGCAGCCAAGAACACTCAAACACTGAAGCTTTCTTT.

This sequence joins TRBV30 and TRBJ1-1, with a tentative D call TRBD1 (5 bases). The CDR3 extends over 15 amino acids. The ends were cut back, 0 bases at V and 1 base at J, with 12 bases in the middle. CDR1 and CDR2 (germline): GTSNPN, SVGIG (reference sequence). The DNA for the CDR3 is TGTGCCTGGAGTGTCCCGGGGACGGGGAACACTGAAGCTTTCTTT. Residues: CAWSVPGTGNTEAFF.

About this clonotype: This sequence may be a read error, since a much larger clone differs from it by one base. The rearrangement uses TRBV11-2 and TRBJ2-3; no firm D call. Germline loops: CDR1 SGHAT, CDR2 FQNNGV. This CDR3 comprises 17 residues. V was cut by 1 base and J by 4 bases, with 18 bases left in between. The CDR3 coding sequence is TGTGCCAGCAGCTTAGTTTTGGCCTACGGCCCCTCAGATACGCAGTATTTT. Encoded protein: CASSLVLAYGPSDTQYF.

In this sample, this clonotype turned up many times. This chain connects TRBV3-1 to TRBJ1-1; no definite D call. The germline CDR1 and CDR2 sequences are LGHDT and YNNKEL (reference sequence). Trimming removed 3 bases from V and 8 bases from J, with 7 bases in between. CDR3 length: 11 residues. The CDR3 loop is CASSHETEAFF. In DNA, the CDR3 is TGTGCCAGCAGCCATGAGACAGAAGCTTTCTTT.

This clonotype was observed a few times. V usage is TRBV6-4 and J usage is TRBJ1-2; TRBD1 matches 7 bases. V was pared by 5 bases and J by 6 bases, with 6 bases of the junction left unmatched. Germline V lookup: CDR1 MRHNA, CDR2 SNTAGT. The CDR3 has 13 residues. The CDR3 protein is CASSSLDRHGYTF. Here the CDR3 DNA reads TGTGCCAGCAGTTCGCTGGACAGGCATGGCTACACCTTC.

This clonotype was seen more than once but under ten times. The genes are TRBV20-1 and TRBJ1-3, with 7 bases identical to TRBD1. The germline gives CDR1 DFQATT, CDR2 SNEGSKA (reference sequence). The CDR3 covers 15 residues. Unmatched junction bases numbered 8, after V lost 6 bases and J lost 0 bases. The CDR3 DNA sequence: TGCAGTGCACCCACAGGGGCCGACTCTGGAAACACCATATATTTT. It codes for CSAPTGADSGNTIYF.

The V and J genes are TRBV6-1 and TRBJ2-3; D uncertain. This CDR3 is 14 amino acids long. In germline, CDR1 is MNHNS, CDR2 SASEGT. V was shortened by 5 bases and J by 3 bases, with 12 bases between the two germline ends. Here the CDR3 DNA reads TGTGCCAGCAGTCCGACACCCGGGACAGATACGCAGTATTTT. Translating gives CASSPTPGTDTQYF.

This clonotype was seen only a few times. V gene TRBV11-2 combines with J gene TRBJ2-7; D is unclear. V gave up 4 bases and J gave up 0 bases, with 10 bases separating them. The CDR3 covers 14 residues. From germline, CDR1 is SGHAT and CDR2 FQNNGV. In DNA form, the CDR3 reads TGTGCCAGCAGCTATCCGGCGGACTCCTACGAGCAGTACTTC. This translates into CASSYPADSYEQYF.

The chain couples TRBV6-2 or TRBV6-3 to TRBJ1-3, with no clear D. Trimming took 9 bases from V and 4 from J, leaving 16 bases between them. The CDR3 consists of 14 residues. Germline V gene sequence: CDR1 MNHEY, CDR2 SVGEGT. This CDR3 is CARTSADGGNTIYF. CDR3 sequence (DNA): TGTGCCAGAACGTCCGCAGATGGAGGAAACACCATATATTTT.

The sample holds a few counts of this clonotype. The CDR3 is CAISLTGFDTEAFF. The DNA for the CDR3 is TGTGCCATCAGTCTAACAGGCTTTGACACTGAAGCTTTCTTT. The V gene is TRBV10-3, the J gene TRBJ1-1; perhaps TRBD1 as D (5 bases). The CDR3 length is 14 residues. From germline, CDR1 is ENHRY and CDR2 SYGVKD. Trimming left V 5 bases short and J 3 bases short, with 13 bases between.

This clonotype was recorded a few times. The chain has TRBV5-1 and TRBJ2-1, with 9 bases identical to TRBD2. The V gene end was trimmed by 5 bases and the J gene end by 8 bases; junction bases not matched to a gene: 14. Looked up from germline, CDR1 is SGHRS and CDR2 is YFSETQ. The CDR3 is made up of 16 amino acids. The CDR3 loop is CASRNLAGIKNDEQFF. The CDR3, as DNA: TGCGCCAGCAGAAACCTAGCGGGGATAAAGAATGATGAGCAGTTCTTC.

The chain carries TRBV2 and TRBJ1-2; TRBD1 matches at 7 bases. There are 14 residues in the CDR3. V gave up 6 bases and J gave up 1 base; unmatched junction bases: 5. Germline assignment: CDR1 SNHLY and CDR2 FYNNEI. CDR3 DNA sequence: TGTGCCAGCAGGGGGACAGCCCTTAACTATGGCTACACCTTC. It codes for CASRGTALNYGYTF.

DNA of the CDR3: TGTGCCAGCAGTCCAAGTAATGCGCTCGGCCGCGCGCGAGGCTACACCTTC. This encodes CASSPSNALGRARGYTF. V gene TRBV12-3 or TRBV12-4 combines with J gene TRBJ1-2, with D hard to call. V lost 5 bases to trimming and J lost 8 bases, with 27 bases between them. The CDR3 runs 17 residues.

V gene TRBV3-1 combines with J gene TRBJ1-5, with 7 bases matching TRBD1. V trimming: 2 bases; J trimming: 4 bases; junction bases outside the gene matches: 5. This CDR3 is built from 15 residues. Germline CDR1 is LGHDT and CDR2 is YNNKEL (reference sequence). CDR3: CASSQTEQGNQPQHF. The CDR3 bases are TGTGCCAGCAGCCAAACCGAACAGGGGAATCAGCCCCAGCATTTT.

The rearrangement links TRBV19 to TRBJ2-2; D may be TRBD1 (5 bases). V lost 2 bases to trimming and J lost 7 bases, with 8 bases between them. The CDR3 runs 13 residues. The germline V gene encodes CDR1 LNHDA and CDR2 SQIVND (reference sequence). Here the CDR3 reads CASSIKGFGELFF. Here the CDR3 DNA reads TGTGCCAGTAGTATAAAGGGGTTCGGGGAGCTGTTTTTT.